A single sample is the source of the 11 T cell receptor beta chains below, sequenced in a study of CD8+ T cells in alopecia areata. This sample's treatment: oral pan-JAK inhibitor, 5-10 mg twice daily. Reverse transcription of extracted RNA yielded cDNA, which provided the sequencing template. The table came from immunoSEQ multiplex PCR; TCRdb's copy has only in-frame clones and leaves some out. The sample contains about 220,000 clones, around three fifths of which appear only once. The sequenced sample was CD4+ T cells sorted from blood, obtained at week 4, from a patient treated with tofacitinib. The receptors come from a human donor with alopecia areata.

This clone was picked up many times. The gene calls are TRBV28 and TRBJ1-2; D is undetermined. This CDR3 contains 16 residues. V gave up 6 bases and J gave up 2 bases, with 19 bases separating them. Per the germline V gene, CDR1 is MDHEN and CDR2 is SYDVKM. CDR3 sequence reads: CASSTPGRLLNYGYTF. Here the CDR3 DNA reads TGTGCCAGCAGCACCCCCGGGCGTCTTTTAAACTATGGCTACACCTTC.

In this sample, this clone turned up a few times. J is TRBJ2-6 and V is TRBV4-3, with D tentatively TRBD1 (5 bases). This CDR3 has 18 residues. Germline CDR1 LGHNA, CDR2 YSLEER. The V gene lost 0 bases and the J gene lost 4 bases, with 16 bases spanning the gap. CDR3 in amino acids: CASSQDSPNYRGANVLTF. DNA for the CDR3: TGCGCCAGCAGCCAAGATTCGCCAAATTACAGGGGGGCCAACGTCCTGACTTTC.

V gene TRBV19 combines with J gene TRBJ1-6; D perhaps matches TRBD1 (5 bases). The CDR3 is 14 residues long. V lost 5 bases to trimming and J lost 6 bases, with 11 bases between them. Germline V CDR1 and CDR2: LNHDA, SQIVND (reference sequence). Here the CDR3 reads CASSPGTVNSPLHF. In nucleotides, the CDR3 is TGTGCCAGTAGTCCTGGGACTGTTAATTCACCCCTCCACTTT.

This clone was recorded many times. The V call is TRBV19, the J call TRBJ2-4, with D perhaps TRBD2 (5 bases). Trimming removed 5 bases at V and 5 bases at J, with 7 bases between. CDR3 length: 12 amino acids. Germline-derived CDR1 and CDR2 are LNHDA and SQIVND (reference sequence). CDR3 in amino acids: CASSWGENIQYF. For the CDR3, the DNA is TGTGCCAGTAGTTGGGGAGAAAACATTCAGTACTTC.

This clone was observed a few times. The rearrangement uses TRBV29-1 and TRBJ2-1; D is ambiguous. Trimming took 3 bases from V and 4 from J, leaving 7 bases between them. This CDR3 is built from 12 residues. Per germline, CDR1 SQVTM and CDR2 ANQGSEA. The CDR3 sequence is CSVDLLYNEQFF. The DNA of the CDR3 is TGCAGCGTTGATTTACTATACAATGAGCAGTTCTTC.

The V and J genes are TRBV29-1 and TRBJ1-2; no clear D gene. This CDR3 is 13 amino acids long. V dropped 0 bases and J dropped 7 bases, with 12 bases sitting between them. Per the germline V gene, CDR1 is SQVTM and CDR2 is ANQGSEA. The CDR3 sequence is CSVEDQGWGGYTF. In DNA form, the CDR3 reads TGCAGCGTTGAAGATCAAGGGTGGGGTGGCTACACCTTC.

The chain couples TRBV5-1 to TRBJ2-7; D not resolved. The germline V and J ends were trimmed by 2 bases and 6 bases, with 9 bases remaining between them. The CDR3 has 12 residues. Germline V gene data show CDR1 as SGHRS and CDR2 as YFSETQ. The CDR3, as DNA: TGCGCCAGCAGCTTTACCGGGCGCGAGCAGTACTTC. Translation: CASSFTGREQYF.

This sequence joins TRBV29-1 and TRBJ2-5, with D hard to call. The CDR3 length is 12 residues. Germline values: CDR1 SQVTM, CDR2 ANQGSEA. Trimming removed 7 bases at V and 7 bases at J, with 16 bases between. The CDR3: CSGGPQSGTQYF. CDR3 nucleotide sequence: TGCAGCGGTGGCCCTCAATCGGGGACCCAGTACTTC. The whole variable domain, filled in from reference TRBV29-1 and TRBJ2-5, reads SAVISQKPSRDICQRGTSLTIQCQVDSQVTMMFWYRQQPGQSLTLIATANQGSEATYESGFVIDKFPISRPNLTFSTLTVSNMSPEDSSIYLCSGGPQSGTQYFGPGTRLLVL.

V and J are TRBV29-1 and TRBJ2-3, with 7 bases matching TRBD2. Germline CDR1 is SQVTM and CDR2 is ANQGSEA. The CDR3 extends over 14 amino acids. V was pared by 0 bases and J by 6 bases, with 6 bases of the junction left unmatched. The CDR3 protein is CSVEDVGSGDTQYF. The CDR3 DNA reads TGCAGCGTTGAAGATGTGGGTAGCGGGGATACGCAGTATTTT.

CDR3 protein: CASSLAAGLNEQYF. The CDR3 region has the DNA TGTGCCAGCAGCTTAGCGGCGGGCCTAAACGAGCAGTACTTC. The chain employs TRBV7-2 and TRBJ2-7, with a possible D match to TRBD2 (5 bases). CDR1 SGHTA and CDR2 FQGNSA come from the germline V gene. The CDR3 spans 14 residues. V lost 0 bases, J lost 5 bases, and 11 bases lay in between.

The CDR3 DNA reads as TGTGCCAGCAGCTCGGACAGGGGGCGGGAGACCCAGTACTTC. Translated, it gives CASSSDRGRETQYF. The chain carries TRBV7-2 and TRBJ2-5; 11 bases map to TRBD1. Germline CDR1 and CDR2: SGHTA and FQGNSA. V shed 4 bases, J shed 5 bases, and the junction held 3 bases outside the gene matches. The CDR3 totals 14 residues.